The 10 T cell receptor beta chains below all came from one sample that was sequenced in a study of OX40 agonist ivuxolimab in advanced cancers. Libraries came from the immunoSEQ multiplex PCR assay. This is the immuneACCESS table as TCRdb keeps it, with only in-frame sequences that have V and J called. A part of the clones is gone; compared with another copy, unresolved V genes explain less than half, and the rest is unexplained. The sample yields more than 65,000 clones; around 89% were counted once. The top ten clonotypes cover 0.38% of the sample. This specimen was CD4+ or CD8+ T cells sorted from blood, taken in a trial of the OX40 agonist ivuxolimab. The receptors come from an adult with an advanced solid tumor such as melanoma, head and neck, liver or kidney cancer.

This clone was seen a single time. This sequence joins TRBV30 and TRBJ2-5, with 11 bases matching TRBD2. The germline CDR1 and CDR2 sequences are GTSNPN and SVGIG (reference sequence). With V trimmed by 5 bases and J by 4 bases, 6 bases remained unmatched. CDR3 length equals 14 residues. The CDR3 protein is CAWGPGLAVETQYF. The CDR3 coding sequence is TGTGCCTGGGGACCGGGACTAGCGGTAGAGACCCAGTACTTC.

The V call is TRBV4-3, the J call TRBJ1-5; D is possibly TRBD1 (5 bases). The germline V and J ends were trimmed by 1 base and 7 bases, with 14 bases remaining between them. CDR1 LGHNA and CDR2 YSLEER come from the germline V gene. The CDR3 has 15 residues. The CDR3 reads CASSQAQGVGQPQHF. In DNA, the CDR3 is TGCGCCAGCAGCCAAGCTCAGGGCGTGGGGCAGCCCCAGCATTTT.

The rearrangement links TRBV7-7 to TRBJ2-5; a weak D match, TRBD2 (5 bases). The V gene's germline CDR1 is SSHAT and CDR2 FNYEAQ (reference sequence). With 6 bases removed from V and 5 bases from J, the gap between germline ends came to 16 bases. This CDR3 contains 14 residues. CDR3 nucleotide sequence: TGTGCCAGCAGGGGTGGACTGAGTTTGGAGACCCAGTACTTC. This encodes CASRGGLSLETQYF.

The chain recombines TRBV19 with TRBJ2-5; D ambiguous. This CDR3 is built from 14 residues. The germline V gene has CDR1 LNHDA and CDR2 SQIVND (reference sequence). V was shortened by 5 bases and J by 4 bases, with 14 bases between the two germline ends. CDR3 residues: CASSATAVPETQYF. CDR3 DNA sequence: TGTGCCAGTAGTGCAACAGCCGTACCAGAGACCCAGTACTTC.

J is TRBJ2-5 and V is TRBV20-1; D not resolved. Germline V gene lookup returns CDR1 DFQATT and CDR2 SNEGSKA (reference sequence). The CDR3 spans 10 residues. V shed 6 bases and J shed 3 bases, with 5 bases lying between them. The CDR3: CSAIKETQYF. The CDR3 DNA is TGCAGTGCAATAAAAGAGACCCAGTACTTC.

CDR3 coding DNA: TGCGCCAGCAGCTTGGACGGCACGGGATGGTCCTACGAGCAGTACTTC. Translating it yields CASSLDGTGWSYEQYF. J is TRBJ2-7 and V is TRBV5-1, with D possibly matching TRBD2 (5 bases). Trimming pared 0 bases from V and 1 base from J, leaving 14 bases between. Per germline, CDR1 SGHRS and CDR2 YFSETQ. This CDR3 contains 16 residues.

The chain employs TRBV7-2 and TRBJ2-3; 10 bases align to TRBD2. Per germline, CDR1 SGHTA and CDR2 FQGNSA. V shed 5 bases and J 4 bases; nucleotides not matched to a gene: 9. The CDR3 extends over 16 amino acids. CDR3 residues: CASSRQAGGPADTQYF. As DNA, the CDR3 is TGTGCCAGCAGCCGACAAGCGGGAGGGCCCGCAGATACGCAGTATTTT.

V usage is TRBV2 and J usage is TRBJ1-3, with D possibly being TRBD1 (6 bases). The CDR3 is made up of 13 amino acids. V gave up 7 bases and J gave up 3 bases, with 10 bases separating them. The germline V gene has CDR1 SNHLY and CDR2 FYNNEI. The CDR3: CASTQGSGNTIYF. As DNA, the CDR3 is TGTGCCAGCACACAGGGTAGTGGAAACACCATATATTTT.

The J gene is TRBJ1-1, the V gene TRBV5-1; D is ambiguous. V lost 0 bases, J lost 1 base, and 10 bases lay in between. CDR3 size: 15 residues. Germline CDR1 SGHRS, CDR2 YFSETQ. The DNA of the CDR3 is TGCGCCAGCAGCTTGGATGGCAGGCAGAACACTGAAGCTTTCTTT. Translation gives CASSLDGRQNTEAFF.

J is TRBJ1-2 and V is TRBV5-1; tentative D call: TRBD1 (5 bases). Germline V gene data show CDR1 as SGHRS and CDR2 as YFSETQ. The CDR3 extends over 13 amino acids. With 7 bases removed from V and 0 bases from J, the gap between germline ends came to 10 bases. CDR3 sequence (DNA): TGCGCCAGCGGGACTGATCCTAACTATGGCTACACCTTC. This codes for CASGTDPNYGYTF.